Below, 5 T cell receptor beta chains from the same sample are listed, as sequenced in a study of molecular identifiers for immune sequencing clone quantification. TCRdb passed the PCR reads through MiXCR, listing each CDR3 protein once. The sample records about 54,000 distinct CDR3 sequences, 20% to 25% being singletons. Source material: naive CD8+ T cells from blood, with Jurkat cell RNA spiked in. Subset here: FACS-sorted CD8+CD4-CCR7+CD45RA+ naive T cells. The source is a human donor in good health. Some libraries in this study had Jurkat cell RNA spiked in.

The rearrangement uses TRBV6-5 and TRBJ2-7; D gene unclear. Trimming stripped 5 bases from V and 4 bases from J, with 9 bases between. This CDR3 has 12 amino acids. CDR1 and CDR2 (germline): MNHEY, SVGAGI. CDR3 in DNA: TGTGCCAGCAGTAACATAGGGTACGAGCAGTACTTC. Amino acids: CASSNIGYEQYF.

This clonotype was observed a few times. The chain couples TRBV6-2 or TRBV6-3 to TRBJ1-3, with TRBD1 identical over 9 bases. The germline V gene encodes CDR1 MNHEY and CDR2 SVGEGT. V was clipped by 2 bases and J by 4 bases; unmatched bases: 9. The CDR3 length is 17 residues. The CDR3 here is CASSYTGQGGFGNTIYF. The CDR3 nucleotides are TGTGCCAGCAGTTACACGGGACAGGGCGGATTCGGAAACACCATATATTTT.

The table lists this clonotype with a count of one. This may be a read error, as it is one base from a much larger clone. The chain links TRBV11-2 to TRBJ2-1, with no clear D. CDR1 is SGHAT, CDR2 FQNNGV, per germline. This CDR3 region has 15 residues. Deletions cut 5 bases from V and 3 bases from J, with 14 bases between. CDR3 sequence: CASSISRTNYNEQFF. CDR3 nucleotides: TGTGCCAGCAGCATTAGCAGAACGAACTACAATGAGCAGTTCTTC.

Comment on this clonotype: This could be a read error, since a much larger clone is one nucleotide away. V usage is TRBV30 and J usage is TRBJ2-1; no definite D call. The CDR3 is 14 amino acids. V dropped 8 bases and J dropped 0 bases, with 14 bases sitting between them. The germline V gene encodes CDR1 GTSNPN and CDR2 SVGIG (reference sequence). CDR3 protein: CARLRIGSYNEQFF. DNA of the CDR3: TGTGCCCGGTTGCGAATAGGCTCCTACAATGAGCAGTTCTTC.

CDR3 amino acids: CASSQGVGGTDTQYF. The CDR3 DNA reads as TGCGCCAGCAGCCAAGGTGTGGGGGGCACAGATACGCAGTATTTT. The chain links TRBV4-1 to TRBJ2-3; the D gene could be TRBD1 or TRBD2 (5 bases each). CDR3 length: 15 residues. Germline lookup yields CDR1 MGHRA and CDR2 YSYEKL. Trimming pared 1 base from V and 1 base from J, leaving 9 bases between.